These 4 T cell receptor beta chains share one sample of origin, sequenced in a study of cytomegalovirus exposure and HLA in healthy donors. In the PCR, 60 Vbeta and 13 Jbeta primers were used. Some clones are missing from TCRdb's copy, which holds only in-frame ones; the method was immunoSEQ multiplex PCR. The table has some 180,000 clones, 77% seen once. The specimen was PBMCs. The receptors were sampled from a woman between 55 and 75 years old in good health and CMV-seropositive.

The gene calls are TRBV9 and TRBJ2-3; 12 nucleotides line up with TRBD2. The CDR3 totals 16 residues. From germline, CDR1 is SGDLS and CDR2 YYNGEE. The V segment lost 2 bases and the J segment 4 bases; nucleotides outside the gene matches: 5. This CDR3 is CASSVLTSGSADTQYF. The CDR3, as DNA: TGTGCCAGCAGCGTGTTGACTAGCGGGAGCGCAGATACGCAGTATTTT.

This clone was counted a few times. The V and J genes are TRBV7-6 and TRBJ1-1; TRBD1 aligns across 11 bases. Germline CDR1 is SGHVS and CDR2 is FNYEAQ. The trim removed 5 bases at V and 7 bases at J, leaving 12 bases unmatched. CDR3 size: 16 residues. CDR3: CASSPTYGQGAREAFF. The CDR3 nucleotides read TGTGCCAGCAGCCCCACCTATGGACAGGGGGCGCGTGAAGCTTTCTTT.

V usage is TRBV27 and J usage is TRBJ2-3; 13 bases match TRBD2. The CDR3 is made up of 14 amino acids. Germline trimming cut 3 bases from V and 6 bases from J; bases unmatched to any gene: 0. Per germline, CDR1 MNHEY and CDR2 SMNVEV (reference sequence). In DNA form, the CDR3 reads TGTGCCAGCAGTTTGACTAGCGGGAGGGATACGCAGTATTTT. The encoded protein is CASSLTSGRDTQYF.

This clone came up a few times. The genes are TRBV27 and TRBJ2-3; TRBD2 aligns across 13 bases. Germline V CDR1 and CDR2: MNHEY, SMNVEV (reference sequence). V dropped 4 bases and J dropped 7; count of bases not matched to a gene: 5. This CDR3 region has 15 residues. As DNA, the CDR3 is TGTGCCAGCAGTTCCGGGACTAGCGGGACCAATACGCAGTATTTT. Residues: CASSSGTSGTNTQYF.